One and the same sample provided the 13 T cell receptor beta chains below, sequenced in a study of cytomegalovirus exposure and HLA in healthy donors. 13 Jbeta primers and 60 Vbeta primers were used for the PCR. The data were produced by immunoSEQ multiplex PCR, yet TCRdb's version contains in-frame clones alone and is incomplete. The sample includes around 150,000 clones, roughly 79% seen only once; the top ten take about 1.7%. The sequencing input was PBMCs. The receptors were gathered from a woman in her 30s in good health and CMV-seronegative.

This clone was observed a handful of times. The rearrangement links TRBV6-7 to TRBJ1-4; 10 nucleotides align to TRBD1. TRBV6-7 is an ORF, with its function uncertain. Trimming at V came to 4 bases and at J to 0 bases, leaving 8 bases not matched to a gene. This CDR3 has 18 residues. CDR3 coding DNA: TGTGCCAGCAGTTCGAGACAGGGGGCCCCTACAACTAATGAAAAACTGTTTTTT. This codes for CASSSRQGAPTTNEKLFF.

The genes are TRBV20-1 and TRBJ1-4; D call uncertain. Germline CDR1 is DFQATT and CDR2 is SNEGSKA (reference sequence). The length of the CDR3 is 11 residues. The germline V and J ends were trimmed by 4 bases and 5 bases, with 5 bases remaining between them. The CDR3, as DNA: TGCAGTGCTACCTTCAATGAAAAACTGTTTTTT. As protein: CSATFNEKLFF.

The sample holds a few counts of this clone. The chain has TRBV9 and TRBJ1-3, with D tentatively TRBD1 (5 bases). This CDR3 comprises 14 residues. The V and J ends lost 6 bases and 6 bases respectively, with 16 bases between them. Germline V gene lookup returns CDR1 SGDLS and CDR2 YYNGEE. The chain's CDR3 is CASTLTEGINTIYF. In nucleotides, the CDR3 is TGTGCCAGCACCTTAACGGAGGGGATAAACACCATATATTTT.

The V call is TRBV29-1, the J call TRBJ1-1; D is ambiguous. The V gene's germline CDR1 is SQVTM and CDR2 ANQGSEA. Trimming took 8 bases from V and 1 from J, leaving 11 bases between them. The CDR3 extends over 12 amino acids. CDR3 region: CSTTTANTEAFF. The CDR3 region has the DNA TGCAGCACCACCACAGCGAACACTGAAGCTTTCTTT.

This clone was recorded only once. The rearrangement links TRBV28 to TRBJ2-1; D gene unclear. The ends were cut back, 7 bases at V and 0 bases at J, with 13 bases in the middle. Per the germline V gene, CDR1 is MDHEN and CDR2 is SYDVKM. The CDR3 is 15 amino acids. DNA of the CDR3: TGTGCCAGCATCGATACCCCGAGCTCCTACAATGAGCAGTTCTTC. Encoded protein: CASIDTPSSYNEQFF.

The chain is built from TRBV4-1 and TRBJ2-6; 9 bases line up with TRBD1. The CDR3 has 19 residues. The J segment lost 0 bases and the V segment lost 2 bases, leaving 8 bases of the junction unmatched. CDR1 is MGHRA and CDR2 is YSYEKL in the germline V gene. CDR3 residues: CASSQFGGQGTSGANVLTF. CDR3 DNA: TGCGCCAGCAGCCAATTTGGTGGACAGGGGACCTCTGGGGCCAACGTCCTGACTTTC.

The genes are TRBV7-3 and TRBJ1-2, with TRBD1 matching over 8 bases. CDR1 and CDR2 (germline): SGHTA, FQGTGA. The CDR3 spans 14 residues. V was clipped by 2 bases and J by 7 bases; unmatched bases: 6. The CDR3 reads CASSLEPGQGGYTF. Here the CDR3 DNA reads TGTGCCAGCAGCTTAGAACCCGGACAGGGTGGCTACACCTTC.

The gene calls are TRBV6-5 and TRBJ2-7, with D perhaps TRBD1 (6 bases). CDR3 length: 15 amino acids. Trimming took 6 bases from V and 4 from J, leaving 19 bases between them. The germline gives CDR1 MNHEY, CDR2 SVGAGI. CDR3 loop: CASRNANRDLYEQYF. The CDR3 DNA sequence: TGTGCCAGCAGGAACGCTAACAGGGACCTTTACGAGCAGTACTTC.

V is TRBV28 and J is TRBJ1-1; maybe TRBD1 (6 bases). CDR3 length: 16 amino acids. Germline values: CDR1 MDHEN, CDR2 SYDVKM. Trimming removed 1 base at V and 7 bases at J, with 19 bases between. CDR3 in amino acids: CASSLLSPGRGVEAFF. CDR3 DNA sequence: TGTGCCAGCAGTTTATTAAGCCCTGGCAGGGGTGTTGAAGCTTTCTTT.

The chain joins TRBV11-2 to TRBJ1-3; D might be TRBD1 (5 bases). This CDR3 has 18 amino acids. Deletions cut 1 base from V and 0 bases from J, with 16 bases between. Germline CDR1 reads SGHAT; CDR2 reads FQNNGV. The CDR3 nucleotides are TGTGCCAGCAGCTTAGGCCCCAGGGCTATGAGCTCTGGAAACACCATATATTTT. Protein: CASSLGPRAMSSGNTIYF.

The V and J genes are TRBV30 and TRBJ1-1, with a tentative D call TRBD1 (5 bases). The CDR3 consists of 15 residues. The V gene's germline CDR1 is GTSNPN and CDR2 SVGIG (reference sequence). Between the trimmed V and J ends, which lost 0 bases and 6 bases, there was a span of 17 bases. Here the CDR3 DNA reads TGTGCCTGGAGTGTACGCAGGGCAGGGTGGGCTGAAGCTTTCTTT. Encoded protein: CAWSVRRAGWAEAFF.

This clone was counted a few times. This chain uses TRBV27 with TRBJ2-1, with unresolved D. Germline V CDR1 and CDR2: MNHEY, SMNVEV (reference sequence). This CDR3 spans 12 amino acids. The V end lost 6 bases, the J end lost 12 bases, and 15 bases lay between the germline ends. CDR3 loop: CASSPMFRPQFF. CDR3 coding DNA: TGTGCCAGCAGCCCAATGTTCAGGCCGCAGTTCTTC.

The chain links TRBV7-8 to TRBJ2-2; D is perhaps TRBD2 (7 bases). CDR1 is SGHVS, CDR2 FQNEAQ, per germline. The CDR3 is 14 residues long. V lost 11 bases and J 7 bases, leaving 20 bases between the germline ends. The chain's CDR3 is CAGGDTILIGELFF. DNA for the CDR3: TGTGCCGGGGGGGACACCATACTAATCGGGGAGCTGTTTTTT.